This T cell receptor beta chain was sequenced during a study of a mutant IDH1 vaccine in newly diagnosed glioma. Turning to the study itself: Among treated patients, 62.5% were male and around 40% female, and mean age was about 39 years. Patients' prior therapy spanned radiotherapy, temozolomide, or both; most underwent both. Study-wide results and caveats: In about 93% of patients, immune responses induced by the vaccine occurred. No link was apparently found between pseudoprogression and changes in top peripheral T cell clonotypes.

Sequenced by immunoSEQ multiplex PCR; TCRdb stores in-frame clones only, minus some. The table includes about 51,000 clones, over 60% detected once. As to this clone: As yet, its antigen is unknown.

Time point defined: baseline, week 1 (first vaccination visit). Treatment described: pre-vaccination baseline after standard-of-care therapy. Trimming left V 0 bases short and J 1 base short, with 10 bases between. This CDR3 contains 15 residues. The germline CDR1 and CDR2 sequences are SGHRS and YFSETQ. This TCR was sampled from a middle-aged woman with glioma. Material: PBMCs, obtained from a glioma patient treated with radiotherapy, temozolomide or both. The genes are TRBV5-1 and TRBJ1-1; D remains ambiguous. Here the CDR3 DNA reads TGCGCCAGCAGCTTGGATCGGTCGGGGAACACTGAAGCTTTCTTT. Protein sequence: CASSLDRSGNTEAFF.